This T cell receptor (beta chain) was sequenced for a study of tumor-infiltrating lymphocytes in primary liver carcinoma. Co-extraction of RNA and DNA was performed on roughly 17-32 mg of unsorted bulk tissue. Researchers generated TCR beta cDNA from approximately 500 ng of total RNA, relying on a constant-region primer. Amplification in three nested multiplex PCR rounds with slightly modified ARM-PCR gave rise to TCR beta libraries. TCRdb used MiXCR to reprocess the multiplex PCR reads, holding one entry per CDR3 protein. The data hold 80,000 to 100,000 distinct CDR3 sequences, with less than 70% observed a single time. Worth noting for this clonotype: Sequence at one end of the junction differs from germline and may be a read error.

The sequence was collected from a man aged 35 to 55 with primary liver carcinoma and hepatitis B virus infection. Specimen: tumor-adjacent normal liver tissue.

The chain's CDR3 is CASRRGRTGDMNQSQHF. The DNA for the CDR3 is TGTGCCAGCAGGAGGGGGAGGACAGGGGATATGAATCAGTCCCAGCATTTT. The chain has TRBV6-1 and TRBJ1-5, with TRBD1 matching over 9 bases. CDR1 is MNHNS and CDR2 is SASEGT in the germline V gene. This CDR3 has 17 amino acids.